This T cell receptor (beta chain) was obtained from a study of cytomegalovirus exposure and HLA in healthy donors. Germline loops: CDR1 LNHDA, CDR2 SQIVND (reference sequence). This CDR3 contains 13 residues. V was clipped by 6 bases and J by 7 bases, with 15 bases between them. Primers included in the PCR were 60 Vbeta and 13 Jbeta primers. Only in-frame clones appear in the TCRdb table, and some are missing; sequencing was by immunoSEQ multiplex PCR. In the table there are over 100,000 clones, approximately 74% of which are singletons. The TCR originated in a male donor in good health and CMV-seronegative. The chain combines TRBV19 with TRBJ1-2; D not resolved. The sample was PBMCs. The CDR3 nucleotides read TGTGCCAGTAGAGTGGGAGAGGATGCTGGCTACACCTTC. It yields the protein CASRVGEDAGYTF.